Each of the 9 T cell receptor beta chains below was sequenced from the same sample in a study of somatic mutations in cytotoxic T cells in rheumatoid arthritis. Assay: immunoSEQ multiplex PCR; the TCRdb copy retains only in-frame clones and omits some. The sample contains about 11,000 clones, about 80% of which appear only once. Sequenced material: CD8+ T cells sorted from blood. These receptors all come from a woman aged 55-70 years with rheumatoid arthritis.

Here the CDR3 DNA reads TGTGCCAGCAGGTGGACTAGCGGGAGGGGAGATACGCAGTATTTT. Residues: CASRWTSGRGDTQYF. J is TRBJ2-3 and V is TRBV7-9, with 15 nucleotides matching TRBD2. Germline V gives CDR1 SEHNR, CDR2 FQNEAQ (reference sequence). Trimming took 6 bases from V and 5 from J; bases not matched to a gene: 3. The CDR3 length is 15 residues.

The chain's CDR3 is CSVPRGQGTDTQYF. CDR3 coding DNA: TGCAGCGTCCCCCGGGGACAGGGCACAGATACGCAGTATTTT. The chain has TRBV29-1 and TRBJ2-3, with 8 nucleotides matching TRBD1. There are 14 residues in the CDR3. Unmatched junction bases numbered 6, after V lost 6 bases and J lost 1 base. The V gene's germline CDR1 is SQVTM and CDR2 ANQGSEA.

V is TRBV2 and J is TRBJ1-1; D remains unclear. The CDR3 spans 11 residues. Per germline, CDR1 SNHLY and CDR2 FYNNEI. Trimming shortened V by 3 bases and J by 7 bases, and 6 bases separated the two germline ends. CDR3 amino acids: CASSDGVEAFF. The CDR3 nucleotides read TGTGCCAGCAGTGACGGGGTTGAAGCTTTCTTT.

The chain combines TRBV5-1 with TRBJ1-1; no reliable D call. CDR3 size: 14 residues. Germline CDR1 and CDR2: SGHRS and YFSETQ. V gave up 1 base and J gave up 6 bases, with 13 bases separating them. The CDR3 region has the DNA TGCGCCAGCAGCTTGCGAAGATTGAGGGCTGAAGCTTTCTTT. Translation: CASSLRRLRAEAFF.

This chain links TRBV7-2 with TRBJ1-2; possibly TRBD1 for D (6 bases). The CDR3 is 13 amino acids. The V and J ends lost 3 bases and 7 bases respectively, with 12 bases between them. Per germline, CDR1 SGHTA and CDR2 FQGNSA. CDR3 protein: CASSFWGPSGYTF. CDR3 bases: TGTGCCAGCAGCTTTTGGGGGCCGAGTGGCTACACCTTC.

The gene calls are TRBV7-9 and TRBJ2-1; 8 bases are shared with TRBD1. The junction had 14 bases not matched to a gene; V was cut back by 6 bases and J by 7 bases. Germline CDR1 and CDR2: SEHNR and FQNEAQ (reference sequence). The CDR3 is 16 residues long. The CDR3: CASSPSARRGLNEQFF. CDR3 coding DNA: TGTGCCAGCAGTCCTTCCGCGCGCAGGGGGCTGAATGAGCAGTTCTTC.

The genes are TRBV7-9 and TRBJ2-3; 10 nucleotides match TRBD2. The CDR3 totals 15 residues. Unmatched junction bases numbered 7, after V lost 5 bases and J lost 5 bases. Germline V gives CDR1 SEHNR, CDR2 FQNEAQ (reference sequence). CDR3 nucleotides: TGTGCCAGCAGCCCGGCCCAGCGGGAGGGAGATACGCAGTATTTT. Translation gives CASSPAQREGDTQYF.

The J gene is TRBJ1-1, the V gene TRBV10-3, with 7 bases identical to TRBD1. The V gene end was trimmed by 6 bases and the J gene end by 0 bases; junction bases not matched to a gene: 4. This CDR3 region has 14 residues. Germline V gives CDR1 ENHRY, CDR2 SYGVKD. Written as DNA, the CDR3 is TGTGCCATCAGCGCGGGACAGATGAACACTGAAGCTTTCTTT. Amino acid sequence: CAISAGQMNTEAFF.

The chain links TRBV7-2 to TRBJ2-3; TRBD2 agrees at 11 bases. V was pared by 4 bases and J by 2 bases, with 8 bases of the junction left unmatched. The V gene's germline CDR1 is SGHTA and CDR2 FQGNSA. The CDR3 runs 17 residues. The CDR3: CASSSLLGLADTDTQYF. CDR3 sequence (DNA): TGTGCCAGCAGCTCCCTTTTGGGACTAGCGGACACAGATACGCAGTATTTT.